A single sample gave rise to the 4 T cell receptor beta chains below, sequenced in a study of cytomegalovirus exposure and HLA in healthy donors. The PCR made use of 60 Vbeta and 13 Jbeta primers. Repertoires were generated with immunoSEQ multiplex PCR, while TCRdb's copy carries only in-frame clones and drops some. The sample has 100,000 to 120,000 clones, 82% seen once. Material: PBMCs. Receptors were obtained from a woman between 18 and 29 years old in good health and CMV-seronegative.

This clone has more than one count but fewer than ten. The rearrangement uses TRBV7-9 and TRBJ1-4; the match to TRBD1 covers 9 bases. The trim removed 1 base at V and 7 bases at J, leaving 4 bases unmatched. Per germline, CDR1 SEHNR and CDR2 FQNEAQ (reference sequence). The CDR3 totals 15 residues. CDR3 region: CASSLGDRDSEKLFF. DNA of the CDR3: TGTGCCAGCAGCTTAGGGGACAGGGATAGTGAAAAACTGTTTTTT.

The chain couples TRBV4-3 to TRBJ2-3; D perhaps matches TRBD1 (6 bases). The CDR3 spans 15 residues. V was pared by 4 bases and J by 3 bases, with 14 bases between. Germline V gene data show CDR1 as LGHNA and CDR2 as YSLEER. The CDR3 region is CASSRNREWTDTQYF. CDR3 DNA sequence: TGCGCCAGCAGCCGAAACAGGGAATGGACAGATACGCAGTATTTT.

CDR3 nucleotides: TGTGCTAGTGGTTTGGTAAGACAGCATGGCTACACCTTC. It is translated as CASGLVRQHGYTF. The chain has TRBV12-5 and TRBJ1-2; possibly TRBD1 for D (5 bases). CDR1 and CDR2 (germline): LGHNT, FRNRAP. The CDR3 runs to 13 residues. The ends were cut back, 0 bases at V and 6 bases at J, with 8 bases in the middle.

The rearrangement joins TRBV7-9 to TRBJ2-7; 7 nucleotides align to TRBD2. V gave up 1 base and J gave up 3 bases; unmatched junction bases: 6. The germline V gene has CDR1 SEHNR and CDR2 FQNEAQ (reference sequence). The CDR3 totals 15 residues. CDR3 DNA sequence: TGTGCCAGCAGCTTAGGGGAGCGGGGATTCTACGAGCAGTACTTC. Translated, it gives CASSLGERGFYEQYF.